This T cell receptor (beta chain) appears in the sequencing data of a study of beta chain features in type 1 diabetes. The whole isolated RNA underwent reverse transcription, so sequencing captured expressed TCRB transcripts. Clones were sequenced by immunoSEQ multiplex PCR, and TCRdb holds only the in-frame ones, with some missing. This repertoire shows 620,000 or so clones, roughly 15% found once; its top ten account for approximately 0.093%. Markers CD45RO/CCR7/CD25/CD127/CD95/CD27 served to sort CD4+ naive, central memory, regulatory and stem cell-like memory cells. Input material: naive CD4+ T cells from blood. This receptor was identified in a man aged 18 to 30 in good health.

The CDR3 loop reads CASSPSAAYEQYF. The CDR3 nucleotides are TGTGCCAGCTCACCATCGGCAGCCTACGAGCAGTACTTC. The J gene is TRBJ2-7, the V gene TRBV18; no clear D gene. Germline CDR1 reads KGHSH; CDR2 reads LQKENI. The CDR3 is 13 residues long. With 2 bases removed from V and 2 bases from J, the gap between germline ends came to 7 bases. Using reference TRBV18 and TRBJ2-7 for the parts outside the CDR3, the full variable domain is NAGVMQNPRHLVRRRGQEARLRCSPMKGHSHVYWYRQLPEEGLKFMVYLQKENIIDESGMPKERFSAEFPKEGPSILRIQQVVRGDSAAYFCASSPSAAYEQYFGPGTRLTVT.